The rows below give T cell receptor beta chains drawn from one sample of a study of CD8+ T cells in alopecia areata. Profiling relied on immunoSEQ multiplex PCR, and the TCRdb table lists in-frame clones only, not all of them. Found here are roughly 150,000 clones, less than 65% of them singletons; the top ten hold 15% to 20%. The input for sequencing was CD8+ T cells sorted from blood, taken at week 0. These receptors were collected from a human donor with alopecia areata. Both conserved end residues are part of each CDR3. A D gene is named only where the DNA matches it firmly.

TRBV27	TRBJ1-6	TRBD1	13	CASSTRQGSPLHF
TRBV9	TRBJ2-3	-	14	CASSVESGADTQYF
TRBV23-1	TRBJ2-3	TRBD1	17	CASSQSLQGDGTDTQYF
TRBV6-5	TRBJ2-2	-	14	CASSPEGSAGELFF
TRBV10-2	TRBJ1-5	-	15	CASSESPGVHQPQHF
TRBV27	TRBJ2-7	TRBD1	14	CASSPRGLGDEQYF
TRBV29-1	TRBJ1-1	-	11	CSVPQGQGAFF
TRBV27	TRBJ1-5	-	15	CASRLLTDSNQPQHF
TRBV6-5	TRBJ1-2	-	16	CASSYSKQLSNYGYTF
TRBV29-1	TRBJ2-5	-	16	CSVEGGPSGAQETQYF
TRBV7-9	TRBJ2-1	-	15	CASSLVGGPYNEQFF
TRBV28	TRBJ2-1	-	14	CASLPTGTYNEQFF
TRBV5-1	TRBJ1-1	-	15	CASSGKRTPATEAFF
TRBV5-1	TRBJ2-3	-	16	CASSVLSGRPTDTQYF
TRBV7-9	TRBJ1-2	-	13	CASSLGTLYGYTF
TRBV30	TRBJ1-1	-	13	CAWRPGTYTEAFF
TRBV29-1	TRBJ1-2	-	11	CSGASGEGYTF
TRBV9	TRBJ1-2	-	13	CASSVEGVGGYTF
TRBV11-2	TRBJ2-2	TRBD1	16	CASSYRQGLGTGELFF
TRBV4-3	TRBJ1-1	TRBD1	14	CASSPQGDLPEAFF